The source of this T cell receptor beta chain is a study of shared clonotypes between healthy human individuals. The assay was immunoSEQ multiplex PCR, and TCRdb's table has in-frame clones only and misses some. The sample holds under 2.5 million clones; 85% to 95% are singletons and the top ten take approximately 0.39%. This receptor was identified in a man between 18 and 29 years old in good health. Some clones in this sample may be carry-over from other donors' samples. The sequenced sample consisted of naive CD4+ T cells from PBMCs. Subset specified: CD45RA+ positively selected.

This CDR3 reads CSARRRGDLWDTQYF. The CDR3 nucleotides read TGCAGCGCCAGACGACGGGGGGACCTGTGGGATACGCAGTATTTT. The chain joins TRBV29-1 to TRBJ2-3; 7 nucleotides line up with TRBD2. This CDR3 has 15 residues. J gave up 6 bases and V 7 bases, and 16 bases lay outside the gene matches. Per germline, CDR1 SQVTM and CDR2 ANQGSEA.